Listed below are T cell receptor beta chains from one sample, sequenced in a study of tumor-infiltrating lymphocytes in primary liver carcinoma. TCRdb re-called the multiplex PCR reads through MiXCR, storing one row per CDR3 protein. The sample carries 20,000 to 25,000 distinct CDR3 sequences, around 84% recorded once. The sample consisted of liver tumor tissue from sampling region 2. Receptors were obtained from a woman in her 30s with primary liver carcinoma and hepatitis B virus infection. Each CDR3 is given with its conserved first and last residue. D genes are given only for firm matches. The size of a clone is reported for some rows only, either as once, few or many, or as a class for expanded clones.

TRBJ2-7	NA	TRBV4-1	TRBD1	TGTGCCAGCAGTCTAACAGGGGTTAAATCCTACGAGCAGTACTTC	CASSLTGVKSYEQYF
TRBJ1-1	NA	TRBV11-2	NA	TGTACCAGCAACTTAAAAAGAGGGAGGTTAAATGAATCTTTCTTT	CTSNLKRGRLNESFF
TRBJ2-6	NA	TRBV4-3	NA	TGCGCCAGCAGCCAAGAGAGTAGCGAGATAGGCTCTGGGGCCAACATACTTACTTTC	CASSQESSEIGSGANILTF
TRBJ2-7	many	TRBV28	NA	TGTGCCAGCAGTTTAAACCCAGGGATCGGCTACGAGCAGTACTTC	CASSLNPGIGYEQYF
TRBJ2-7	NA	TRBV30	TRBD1	TGTGCCTCAAGTGACAGGGCCCACTCCTACAGGCAGTACTTC	CASSDRAHSYRQYF
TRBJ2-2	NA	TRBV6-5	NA	TGTGCCAGCAATCCCAAGTACTGTTCGGCCGAGGAGCTGTTTTTT	CASNPKYCSAEELFF
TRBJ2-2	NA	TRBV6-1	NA	TGTGCCAGCTGTGAAACCCTTCCCGGGGGCACCGCGAACATCGGGGAGCTGTTTTTT	CASCETLPGGTANIGELFF
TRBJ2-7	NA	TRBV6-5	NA	TGTGCCAGTAGTTACGACTCAGACTACGAGCGATACTTC	CASSYDSDYERYF
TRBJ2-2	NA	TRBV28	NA	TGTGCCAGCAGTTCCGCAAGCGGGGAGCTGTTTTTT	CASSSASGELFF
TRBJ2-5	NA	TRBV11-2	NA	TGTACCAGCAGTCCTAGACAGATAGAGACCCAGTGTTTC	CTSSPRQIETQCF
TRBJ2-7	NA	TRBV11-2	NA	TGTGCCAGCAGCTTTGCGGGGTACGAGCAGTACTTC	CASSFAGYEQYF
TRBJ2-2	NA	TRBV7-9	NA	TGTGCCAGATCAAGGGGAACGAACACCGGGGAGCTGTTTTTT	CARSRGTNTGELFF
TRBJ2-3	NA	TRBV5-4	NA	TGTGTCAGCAGTAACCCAGCGGCTAGCGAGAGTCGGACAGATACGCAGTATTTT	CVSSNPAASESRTDTQYF
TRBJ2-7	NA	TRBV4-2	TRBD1	TGTGCCAGCAGCCAGGACCACCTGGGACAGGGGGGAGCGCGCGAGCAGTACTTC	CASSQDHLGQGGAREQYF
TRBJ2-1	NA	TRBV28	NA	TGTGACAGCAGTTTAACCCGCCTAGCGAGACATTTCTTC	CDSSLTRLARHFF
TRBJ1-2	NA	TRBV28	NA	TGTGCTAGCATCCAAGGACAGAGGGCTAACAATGGCTACACCTTC	CASIQGQRANNGYTF
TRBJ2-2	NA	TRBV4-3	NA	TGCGCCAGCAGGTTTGGCACCTGGGAGCTGTTTTTT	CASRFGTWELFF
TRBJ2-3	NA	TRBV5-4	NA	TGTGCCAGTGGCGTAGACGGACACCCTCCACCCACAGATACGCGGTATTTT	CASGVDGHPPPTDTRYF
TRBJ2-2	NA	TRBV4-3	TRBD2	TGCGCCAGCAGCGTAGTAGTGGGAGGGCCCCGTTCGAACAGCGGGGAGCTGTTTTTT	CASSVVVGGPRSNSGELFF
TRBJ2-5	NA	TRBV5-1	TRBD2	TGCGCCAGCAGCTTGGGCCCGACCAGCGCTAGCGGGTTATGGGAGAAGAGAGAGACCCAGTACTTC	CASSLGPTSASGLWEKRETQYF
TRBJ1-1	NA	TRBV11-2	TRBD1	TGTGCCAGCAGGTATACAGGGGGGAGGGCTAAAGCTTACTTT	CASRYTGGRAKAYF
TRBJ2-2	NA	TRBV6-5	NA	TGTGCCAGCAGTCAGGGACGGACCGTAGAGCTGTTATTT	CASSQGRTVELLF
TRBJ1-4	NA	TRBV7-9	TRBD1	TGTGCCAGTAGCTCCCGGACAGGGCTTGCCGATGAAAAACTGTATTTT	CASSSRTGLADEKLYF
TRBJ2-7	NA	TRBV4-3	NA	TGCGTCAGCAGTCAAGATCGATGGACAGGGCGGGAGCAGTGCTTC	CVSSQDRWTGREQCF
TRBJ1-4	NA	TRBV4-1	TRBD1	TGCGTCAGCGGCCTAACCGGGACAGCGGGCGCCTTTGAAAAACTGTTTTTT	CVSGLTGTAGAFEKLFF
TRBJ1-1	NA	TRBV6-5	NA	TGTGCCAGAGGTTACGCAGATGCAGCTTTCTTT	CARGYADAAFF
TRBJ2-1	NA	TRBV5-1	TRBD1	TGTACCAGCAGCTTGGGGGACAGGGTTACAAATGAGCAGTTCTTC	CTSSLGDRVTNEQFF
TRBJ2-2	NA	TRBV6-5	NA	TGTGACAGCAGGCGTACTCAAAGAGCCCTCTGGAGCGATGCCTACACCGGGGAGCTGTTTTTT	CDSRRTQRALWSDAYTGELFF
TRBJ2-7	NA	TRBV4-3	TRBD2	TGCGCCAGCATCCAAGCTGTGACGGGAGGTCACATTAGCTTCGAGCAGTACTTC	CASIQAVTGGHISFEQYF
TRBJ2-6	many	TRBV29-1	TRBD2	TGCAGCGTTGCCGGGGGGTCCGGGGCCAACGTCCTGACTTTC	CSVAGGSGANVLTF
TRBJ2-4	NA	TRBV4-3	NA	TGCGCCAGCAGACAAGGTTGGGAAACCAAAAACATTCATCACTTC	CASRQGWETKNIHHF
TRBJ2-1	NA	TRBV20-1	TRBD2	TGCAGTGCTGGAGACTCCCGGGGGACTAGCGGAAGCTATGTGCAGTTCTTC	CSAGDSRGTSGSYVQFF
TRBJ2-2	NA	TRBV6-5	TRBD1	TGTGCCAGTAGTCCGCGGACAGGGTTCACCGGGGAGCTGTCATTT	CASSPRTGFTGELSF
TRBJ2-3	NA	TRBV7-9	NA	TGTGCCAGCAGCAATATCAGGGAGGAGAATACACAGTATTTT	CASSNIREENTQYF
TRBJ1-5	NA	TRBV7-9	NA	TGTGCCAGCAGCCCCCGGGAGAAGAATCAGCCACAACATTTT	CASSPREKNQPQHF
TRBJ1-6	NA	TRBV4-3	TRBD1	TGCGCTAGCAGCCAAGATCTGACAGGGAGTAGACTGTCACCCCTCCACTTT	CASSQDLTGSRLSPLHF
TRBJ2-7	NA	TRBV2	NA	TGTGCCAGCGGAACCCTGGTGACTATGTCCACCTACGAGCAGTACTTC	CASGTLVTMSTYEQYF
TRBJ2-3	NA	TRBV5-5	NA	TGTGCCAGCAGCTTGAGCGTTGGTGGGCCCATATCAGATACGCAGTATTTT	CASSLSVGGPISDTQYF
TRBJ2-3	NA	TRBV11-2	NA	TGTGCCAGCAGTCGCATGGGGGGCCTAAGCATACATACGCAGTATTTT	CASSRMGGLSIHTQYF
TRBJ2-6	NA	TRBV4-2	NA	TGTGCCAGCAGCCAAGATAGAATCGTTGGGGCCAATTTCCTGACTTTC	CASSQDRIVGANFLTF
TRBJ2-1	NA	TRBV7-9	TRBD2	TGTGCCAGTAGCTTTAGACTAGCGGGTCTTAAGGGGAATGAGCAGTTCTTC	CASSFRLAGLKGNEQFF
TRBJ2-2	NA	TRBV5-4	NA	TGTACCAGCAGCTTGGCCTTGGGATCCGCAGCAGGAGGCACCGGGGAGCTGTTTTTT	CTSSLALGSAAGGTGELFF
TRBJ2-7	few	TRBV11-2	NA	TGTGCCGGCAGCTTAAACGTTTCCCCAGAGGAGTACTTC	CAGSLNVSPEEYF